This TCR beta chain was recovered during a study of T cell responses to AZD1222 COVID-19 vaccine (dated by TCRdb to the early 2020s). Study-wide context: Because spike-specific TCR depth and breadth did not differ between the two schedules, AZD1222 recipients who got a second dose at roughly 4 weeks were pooled with those who got a second dose at roughly 12 weeks. TCR sequencing covered fewer than 250 trial participants: 200 to 210 given two doses of AZD1222 and 26 given two doses of MenACWY control vaccine. Enrollment into the trials was organized by age into subgroups of 18-55, 56-69 and 70-plus years, and those subgroups contained roughly 150, 30 and 60 TCR-sequenced participants, respectively.

The time point label, as the study defines it: baseline before first vaccination. The vaccinee samples were drawn from two UK trials, COV001 and COV002, one of which was a single-blind randomized controlled phase 2/3 trial testing AZD1222 (ChAdOx1 nCoV-19) in healthy adults. For TCRbeta chain sequencing, PBMC samples from trial participants were taken at day 0 and at day 28 after the second dose. General findings and caveats noted by the study authors: Reportedly, almost half of the unique spike-specific TCRs recognized epitopes lying outside the regions that are mutated in the B.1.351 and B.1.1.7 variants. In the small 56-69-year group, the increase in depth fell short of significance, most likely because of low power. CD4 TCRs associated with the vaccine covered the entire spike protein, and the dominant responses were in regions 160-218 and 743-854. Because no day 14 peak-response samples were available, the repertoires could be characterized only after the peak T cell response. A significant rise in spike-specific TCR breadth and depth was observed after two AZD1222 doses relative to day 0 and relative to MenACWY recipients. Most participants were white British and females outnumbered males, and the authors suggested that clonal diversity may have been underestimated. Conclusions about previously exposed vaccinees are limited, since just a handful of AZD1222 recipients were seropositive for SARS-CoV-2 at baseline.

Worth noting for this clone: The target of this receptor is not known. It has no much larger one-base neighbor in the sample; base qualities were not kept.

The CDR3 regions of human TCRbeta chains were subjected to immunosequencing. As for the authors' bioinformatics: Repertoire TCRs were checked for matches against a reference library of SARS-CoV-2-specific TCRs that had been generated using the MIRA antigen-specificity platform. Breadth meant the fraction of unique TCRs that were SARS-CoV-2-associated, whereas depth meant the fraction of total T cells that were SARS-CoV-2-associated. Using the MIRA data, each spike-specific TCR was assigned both to the spike region to which the TCR was reactive and to a CD4 or CD8 class. Log10-transformed breadth and depth values were compared by one-way ANOVA with Sidak's multiple comparisons tests. TCRdb provides this immuneACCESS table in a form limited to in-frame rearrangements. Some clones are lacking; in checked studies, under half of them reflect an unresolved V gene, and why the rest are absent is not known. V and J calls plus clone size are reproduced from that table; the DNA served to infer D and trimming. This sample holds 150,000 to 200,000 clones; about 92% were observed only once. The ten top clones hold about 2.5% of the sample.

This receptor was taken from an adult in good health. The starting material was peripheral blood, obtained on day 0 of AZD1222 vaccination.

CDR3 protein: CASGDRGGPTGELFF. The sequenced DNA: TGTGCCTCCGGGGACAGGGGAGGCCCCACCGGGGAGCTGTTTTTT. The sequence is built from TRBV24-1 and TRBJ2-2; TRBD1 fits 10 bases in the junction. Unmatched junction bases come to 10, with V trimmed by 12 bases and J by 4 bases. CDR1 KGHDR and CDR2 SFDVKD are derived from the germline V gene. Taken from cysteine to phenylalanine, the CDR3 has 15 residues. This entry keeps only the CDR3 DNA: 45 bases, framed from base 1.